The T cell receptor beta chain under discussion was sequenced for a study of T cell responses to AZD1222 COVID-19 vaccine. Study observations and caveats: Donors, mostly white British, included more females; clonal diversity was possibly underestimated.

Assay used: immunoSEQ multiplex PCR; TCRdb lists only in-frame clones, some missing. The sample has 100,000 to 150,000 clones; 80% to 95% are singletons. In germline, CDR1 is SGHRS, CDR2 YFSETQ. V dropped 0 bases and J dropped 4 bases, with 4 bases sitting between them. This CDR3 contains 12 residues. As for this clone: No antigen is known for it.

V gene TRBV5-1 combines with J gene TRBJ1-2; D is undetermined. The specimen comprised peripheral blood, sampled 28 days after the second AZD1222 dose. This clonotype was obtained from an adult who received the AZD1222 COVID-19 vaccine. The CDR3 DNA sequence: TGCGCCAGCAGCTTGGACACCTATGGCTACACCTTC. Amino acids: CASSLDTYGYTF.